The 29 T cell receptor beta chains below were found in one sample sequenced in a study of T cell changes during pregnancy in multiple sclerosis. Clones were sequenced by immunoSEQ multiplex PCR, and TCRdb holds only the in-frame ones, with some missing. The repertoire has some 27,000 clones, 85% to 90% of them found once; the top ten carry around 8.6%. The sample consisted of CD8+ T cells from peripheral blood mononuclear cells, taken before pregnancy. These receptor sequences come from a female donor with multiple sclerosis, enrolled in a pregnancy study.

The chain is built from TRBV7-9 and TRBJ2-1; D is uncertain. CDR1 is SEHNR, CDR2 FQNEAQ, per germline (reference sequence). V gave up 6 bases and J gave up 15 bases, with 9 bases separating them. The CDR3 is made up of 9 amino acids. CDR3 nucleotides: TGTGCCAGCAGGCCTCCGGGGTTCTTC. Translating gives CASRPPGFF.

This chain links TRBV6-6 with TRBJ2-7, with D perhaps matching TRBD1 (6 bases). The CDR3 has 13 amino acids. Germline values: CDR1 MNHNY, CDR2 SVGAGI (reference sequence). V dropped 8 bases and J dropped 2 bases, with 13 bases sitting between them. CDR3 DNA: TGTGCCAGCTCTGGGGACACAACCTACGAGCAGTACTTC. This codes for CASSGDTTYEQYF.

This rearrangement joins TRBV4-2 to TRBJ1-6; no firm D call. V lost 4 bases, J lost 7 bases, and 20 bases lay in between. Germline assignment: CDR1 LGHNA and CDR2 YNFKEQ. This CDR3 spans 17 amino acids. The CDR3: CASSPHEEGAWNSPLHF. The CDR3, as DNA: TGTGCCAGCAGCCCGCATGAGGAGGGAGCATGGAATTCACCCCTCCACTTT.

The rearrangement links TRBV7-6 to TRBJ2-7; no definite D call. CDR1 and CDR2 from the germline V gene are SGHVS and FNYEAQ. The CDR3 covers 13 residues. Trimming pared 3 bases from V and 0 bases from J, leaving 6 bases between. In DNA, the CDR3 is TGTGCCAGCAGCTTTGGCGGCTCCTACGAGCAGTACTTC. Its protein is CASSFGGSYEQYF.

The chain combines TRBV9 with TRBJ1-4; D might be TRBD1 (6 bases). Germline CDR1 SGDLS, CDR2 YYNGEE. The CDR3 has 14 residues. Trimming removed 3 bases from V and 8 bases from J, with 14 bases in between. The CDR3 here is CASSATQGGEKLFF. CDR3 coding DNA: TGTGCCAGCAGCGCCACACAGGGTGGGGAAAAACTGTTTTTT.

The chain links TRBV6-5 to TRBJ2-5; D is possibly TRBD2 (6 bases). Trimming removed 2 bases from V and 5 bases from J, with 6 bases in between. Looked up from germline, CDR1 is MNHEY and CDR2 is SVGAGI. CDR3 length: 12 residues. The CDR3 region has the DNA TGTGCCAGCAGTTACGGGGGGGAGACCCAGTACTTC. Protein: CASSYGGETQYF.

The V and J genes are TRBV27 and TRBJ2-7, with D possibly being TRBD1 (5 bases). Germline CDR1 MNHEY, CDR2 SMNVEV (reference sequence). This CDR3 is built from 14 residues. Deletions cut 6 bases from V and 2 bases from J, with 14 bases between. CDR3 DNA: TGTGCCAGCAGCGTCGACAGAATTACCTACGAGCAGTACTTC. It specifies CASSVDRITYEQYF.

V gene TRBV6-6 combines with J gene TRBJ1-1; D may be TRBD1 (6 bases). The germline gives CDR1 MNHNY, CDR2 SVGAGI (reference sequence). V was clipped by 0 bases and J by 5 bases, with 7 bases between them. This CDR3 has 13 residues. The CDR3 is CASSYSGATEAFF. CDR3 in DNA: TGTGCCAGCAGTTACTCGGGGGCGACTGAAGCTTTCTTT.

The rearrangement uses TRBV30 and TRBJ1-1; 10 bases fit TRBD1. CDR1 and CDR2 from the germline V gene are GTSNPN and SVGIG (reference sequence). J was trimmed by 0 bases and V by 5 bases; bases with no gene match: 9. The CDR3 runs 16 residues. The CDR3: CAWDRGRWGMNTEAFF. The CDR3 DNA sequence: TGTGCCTGGGACAGGGGGCGGTGGGGCATGAACACTGAAGCTTTCTTT.

The chain joins TRBV19 to TRBJ2-7, with no clear D. CDR1 is LNHDA, CDR2 SQIVND, per germline (reference sequence). V was pared by 3 bases and J by 3 bases, with 12 bases between. This CDR3 is built from 14 residues. The DNA for the CDR3 is TGTGCCAGTAGTATGACTGCCTTGGGCTACGAGCAGTACTTC. Its translation is CASSMTALGYEQYF.

The J gene is TRBJ2-2, the V gene TRBV4-1; the D gene is possibly TRBD2 (5 bases). The CDR3 covers 17 residues. In germline, CDR1 is MGHRA, CDR2 YSYEKL. The V gene lost 0 bases and the J gene lost 1 base, with 12 bases spanning the gap. The CDR3, as DNA: TGCGCCAGCAGCCAAGATCCAAGAGGGATGAACACCGGGGAGCTGTTTTTT. Its translation: CASSQDPRGMNTGELFF.

The chain uses TRBV10-3 and TRBJ1-1, with D unclear. The CDR3 covers 13 residues. Germline CDR1 is ENHRY and CDR2 is SYGVKD. Between the trimmed V and J ends, which lost 2 bases and 6 bases, there was a span of 10 bases. CDR3 coding DNA: TGTGCCATCAGTGAGGCGGGTGCCCCTGAAGCTTTCTTT. As protein: CAISEAGAPEAFF.

V usage is TRBV30 and J usage is TRBJ2-7, with 7 bases aligning to TRBD1. The germline V gene has CDR1 GTSNPN and CDR2 SVGIG (reference sequence). The CDR3 is made up of 13 amino acids. The trim removed 8 bases at V and 2 bases at J, leaving 9 bases unmatched. The CDR3 protein is CAGDPGGTYEQYF. CDR3 nucleotides: TGTGCCGGAGACCCAGGGGGAACCTACGAGCAGTACTTC.

This clone occurred once. The V call is TRBV9, the J call TRBJ2-1, with TRBD2 identical over 14 bases. The V gene end was trimmed by 4 bases and the J gene end by 3 bases; junction bases not matched to a gene: 12. The germline gives CDR1 SGDLS, CDR2 YYNGEE. The CDR3 consists of 19 residues. The CDR3 spells CASSQAGLAGGRFYNEQFF. The CDR3 DNA sequence: TGTGCCAGCAGCCAGGCTGGACTAGCGGGGGGCCGTTTCTACAATGAGCAGTTCTTC.

This clone occurred once. V is TRBV9 and J is TRBJ1-1; D is unresolved. The CDR3 runs 12 residues. CDR1 is SGDLS, CDR2 YYNGEE, per germline. Trimming shortened V by 3 bases and J by 1 base, and 4 bases separated the two germline ends. CDR3 protein: CASSAGNTEAFF. The CDR3 coding sequence is TGTGCCAGCAGCGCGGGGAACACTGAAGCTTTCTTT. Filled out from reference TRBV9 and TRBJ1-1, the complete variable domain reads DSGVTQTPKHLITATGQRVTLRCSPRSGDLSVYWYQQSLDQGLQFLIQYYNGEERAKGNILERFSAQQFPDLHSELNLSSLELGDSALYFCASSAGNTEAFFGQGTRLTVV.

This clone was counted a single time. The V call is TRBV6-5, the J call TRBJ1-6; 8 bases fit TRBD1. This CDR3 is built from 15 residues. Trimming removed 6 bases from V and 7 bases from J; junction bases left unmatched: 8. In germline, CDR1 is MNHEY, CDR2 SVGAGI. CDR3 sequence reads: CASRPDRALNSPLHF. The CDR3 nucleotides read TGTGCCAGCAGGCCGGACAGGGCCCTCAATTCACCCCTCCACTTT.

The V call is TRBV2, the J call TRBJ2-2, with D possibly TRBD2 on 6 matching bases. Germline V CDR1 and CDR2: SNHLY, FYNNEI. Trimming pared 8 bases from V and 1 base from J, leaving 11 bases between. The CDR3 runs 14 residues. The CDR3 coding sequence is TGTGCCAGCGGAGGAGGGTTGAACACCGGGGAGCTGTTTTTT. This encodes CASGGGLNTGELFF.

The chain is built from TRBV5-4 and TRBJ2-1; 7 nucleotides align to TRBD2. CDR3 length: 12 residues. Germline V lookup: CDR1 SGHNT, CDR2 YYREEE (reference sequence). V dropped 6 bases and J dropped 7; count of bases not matched to a gene: 4. The CDR3 region is CASTWGGNEQFF. CDR3 bases: TGTGCCAGCACCTGGGGAGGGAATGAGCAGTTCTTC.

The chain couples TRBV2 to TRBJ2-3, with TRBD2 matching over 11 bases. Germline values: CDR1 SNHLY, CDR2 FYNNEI. J gave up 2 bases and V 5 bases, and 6 bases lay outside the gene matches. The CDR3 runs 16 residues. The CDR3 bases are TGTGCCAGCAGTCCCTTAGCGGGGGGGTTCACAGATACGCAGTATTTT. Its translation: CASSPLAGGFTDTQYF.

The V call is TRBV10-3, the J call TRBJ2-2; 8 nucleotides agree with TRBD2. The trim removed 7 bases at V and 4 bases at J, leaving 8 bases unmatched. Germline V gives CDR1 ENHRY, CDR2 SYGVKD. CDR3 length: 15 residues. The CDR3 protein is CAIKDAGGGTGELFF. CDR3 in DNA: TGTGCCATCAAGGATGCGGGGGGAGGCACCGGGGAGCTGTTTTTT.

The rearrangement links TRBV9 to TRBJ1-2; D uncertain. Between the trimmed V and J ends, which lost 5 bases and 6 bases, there was a span of 14 bases. In germline, CDR1 is SGDLS, CDR2 YYNGEE. The CDR3 is 13 residues long. The CDR3 here is CASSRAGYDGYTF. DNA for the CDR3: TGTGCCAGCAGTCGAGCGGGGTACGATGGCTACACCTTC.

This chain connects TRBV11-2 to TRBJ2-3, with 10 nucleotides matching TRBD2. Germline V gene lookup returns CDR1 SGHAT and CDR2 FQNNGV. The CDR3 extends over 18 amino acids. Trimming at V came to 1 base and at J to 5 bases, leaving 12 bases not matched to a gene. The CDR3 region is CASSLVPPLAGAGDTQYF. The CDR3 DNA is TGTGCCAGCAGCTTAGTACCACCTCTAGCGGGGGCTGGAGATACGCAGTATTTT. The complete variable domain, with remaining parts taken from reference TRBV11-2 and TRBJ2-3, reads EAGVAQSPRYKIIEKRQSVAFWCNPISGHATLYWYQQILGQGPKLLIQFQNNGVVDDSQLPKDRFSAERLKGVDSTLKIQPAKLEDSAVYLCASSLVPPLAGAGDTQYFGPGTRLTVL.

V gene TRBV6-5 combines with J gene TRBJ1-1; TRBD1 aligns across 9 bases. The CDR3 runs to 15 residues. The V segment lost 5 bases and the J segment 1 base; nucleotides outside the gene matches: 5. Germline V gives CDR1 MNHEY, CDR2 SVGAGI. The CDR3 protein is CASSPWTGANTEAFF. The CDR3 DNA sequence: TGTGCCAGCAGTCCCTGGACAGGGGCGAACACTGAAGCTTTCTTT.

This rearrangement joins TRBV7-9 to TRBJ2-1; 7 bases line up with TRBD1. Germline V lookup: CDR1 SEHNR, CDR2 FQNEAQ (reference sequence). This CDR3 is 14 amino acids long. After removal of 7 bases from V and 10 bases from J, the junction contained 13 bases not matched to a gene. This CDR3 reads CASTSDRSQGEQFF. In nucleotides, the CDR3 is TGTGCCAGCACCTCGGACAGGTCCCAAGGGGAGCAGTTCTTC.

Only a few counts were recorded for this clone. The DNA of the CDR3 is TGTGCCAGCAGCTTTCAGGGGGCGGGAACTGAAGCTTTCTTT. Translation: CASSFQGAGTEAFF. V gene TRBV7-9 combines with J gene TRBJ1-1; 8 nucleotides line up with TRBD1. The germline gives CDR1 SEHNR, CDR2 FQNEAQ (reference sequence). V shed 3 bases, J shed 5 bases, and the junction held 5 bases outside the gene matches. This CDR3 is built from 14 residues.

The chain combines TRBV4-3 with TRBJ2-7, with D perhaps TRBD1 (5 bases). Germline V lookup: CDR1 LGHNA, CDR2 YSLEER. V lost 1 base and J 4 bases, leaving 14 bases between the germline ends. The CDR3 consists of 15 residues. The CDR3 DNA is TGCGCCAGCAGCCAAGTGGGCCAGGGAAAATACGAGCAGTACTTC. Its protein product is CASSQVGQGKYEQYF.

This sequence joins TRBV28 and TRBJ1-1, with TRBD1 matching over 8 bases. J gave up 1 base and V 3 bases, and 4 bases lay outside the gene matches. This CDR3 contains 15 residues. Germline CDR1 and CDR2: MDHEN and SYDVKM. The CDR3 spells CASSFPTGGNTEAFF. The CDR3 coding sequence is TGTGCCAGCAGTTTCCCTACAGGGGGGAACACTGAAGCTTTCTTT.

The chain recombines TRBV5-6 with TRBJ2-1, with 7 bases identical to TRBD2. The CDR3 runs 17 residues. Germline CDR1 and CDR2: SGHDT and YYEEEE. The V segment lost 4 bases and the J segment 3 bases; nucleotides outside the gene matches: 13. The CDR3 sequence: CASSGDPPGTNYNEQFF. The CDR3 DNA reads as TGTGCCAGCAGCGGGGACCCCCCGGGGACTAACTACAATGAGCAGTTCTTC.

The chain is built from TRBV4-2 and TRBJ2-3, with 9 bases matching TRBD2. Germline-derived CDR1 and CDR2 are LGHNA and YNFKEQ. The CDR3 consists of 15 residues. Trimming cost V 1 base and J 2 bases; bases outside gene matches: 1. CDR3 nucleotide sequence: TGTGCCAGCAGCCAAGGGACTAGCGTCACAGATACGCAGTATTTT. This encodes CASSQGTSVTDTQYF.